Following are 23 T cell receptor beta chains from one sample sequenced in a study of blood T cell repertoires in COVID-19. Produced via immunoSEQ multiplex PCR; TCRdb's table is partial and in-frame only. The sample has roughly 120,000 clones, 80% seen once. Sequencing used peripheral blood. These receptor sequences come from a human donor in a cohort sampled during active or convalescent COVID-19.

V usage is TRBV19 and J usage is TRBJ2-1; possible D gene TRBD1, 5 bases. The CDR3 spans 16 residues. Germline CDR1 and CDR2: LNHDA and SQIVND (reference sequence). Trimming took 3 bases from V and 6 from J, leaving 18 bases between them. The CDR3 region is CASSIGLQGLTNEQFF. As DNA, the CDR3 is TGTGCCAGTAGTATTGGGTTGCAGGGCTTAACCAATGAGCAGTTCTTC.

The chain has TRBV3-1 (or the pseudogene TRBV3-2) and TRBJ1-1; D is perhaps TRBD1 (5 bases). V lost 4 bases and J 0 bases, leaving 27 bases between the germline ends. This CDR3 region has 20 residues. Germline-derived CDR1 and CDR2 are LGHDT and YNNKEL (reference sequence). The CDR3: CASSPRELHRVDRVNTEAFF. CDR3 sequence (DNA): TGTGCCAGCAGCCCCCGAGAGCTCCATCGGGTAGACAGAGTGAACACTGAAGCTTTCTTT.

The rearrangement uses TRBV7-9 and TRBJ2-1; the match to TRBD2 covers 7 bases. J lost 6 bases, V lost 2 bases, and 7 bases had no gene match. The germline CDR1 and CDR2 sequences are SEHNR and FQNEAQ (reference sequence). The CDR3 extends over 15 amino acids. The CDR3 sequence is CASSLLSGVRNEQFF. The CDR3 DNA reads as TGTGCCAGCAGCTTACTCAGCGGGGTTCGCAATGAGCAGTTCTTC.

This clone was found a few times. The CDR3, as DNA: TGCGCCAGCAGTGAGTCTCCCAGCGGGGGGGCTATCCCCGGGACCCAGTACTTC. Residues: CASSESPSGGAIPGTQYF. The chain links TRBV10-2 to TRBJ2-5, with 10 nucleotides matching TRBD2. V lost 0 bases to trimming and J lost 7 bases; unmatched junction nucleotides: 14. Germline assignment: CDR1 WSHSY and CDR2 SAAADI. This CDR3 comprises 18 residues.

The gene calls are TRBV7-3 and TRBJ2-5; 8 nucleotides line up with TRBD1. This CDR3 contains 15 residues. The junction had 5 bases not matched to a gene; V was cut back by 5 bases and J by 0 bases. CDR1 and CDR2 from the germline V gene are SGHTA and FQGTGA. CDR3: CASSLDRGHQETQYF. The CDR3 nucleotides are TGTGCCAGCAGCCTAGACAGGGGACACCAAGAGACCCAGTACTTC.

The chain employs TRBV11-2 and TRBJ1-4; D is ambiguous. The CDR3 contains 16 residues. CDR1 and CDR2 (germline): SGHAT, FQNNGV. The germline V and J ends were trimmed by 5 bases and 4 bases, with 17 bases remaining between them. The CDR3 region has the DNA TGTGCCAGCAGCATCAATCAGGCAGGACTTAATGAAAAACTGTTTTTT. Translated: CASSINQAGLNEKLFF.

The chain employs TRBV7-9 and TRBJ1-4; a weak D match, TRBD1 (5 bases). V was cut by 1 base and J by 4 bases, with 13 bases left in between. This CDR3 is 16 amino acids long. Germline V gives CDR1 SEHNR, CDR2 FQNEAQ (reference sequence). The CDR3 bases are TGTGCCAGCAGCTTAGACCGGACACCCTATAATGAAAAACTGTTTTTT. It specifies CASSLDRTPYNEKLFF.

The chain combines TRBV7-2 with TRBJ2-3; 11 nucleotides match TRBD1. The CDR3 spans 15 residues. Per the germline V gene, CDR1 is SGHTA and CDR2 is FQGNSA. Trimming cost V 2 bases and J 5 bases; bases outside gene matches: 3. CDR3 coding DNA: TGTGCCAGCAGCTTAACGGGACAGGGGGGAGATACGCAGTATTTT. This encodes CASSLTGQGGDTQYF. The full variable domain, rest sourced from reference TRBV7-2 and TRBJ2-3, is GAGVSQSPSNKVTEKGKDVELRCDPISGHTALYWYRQSLGQGLEFLIYFQGNSAPDKSGLPSDRFSAERTGGSVSTLTIQRTQQEDSAVYLCASSLTGQGGDTQYFGPGTRLTVL.

The DNA for the CDR3 is TGTGCCAGCAGGGCCCCAGGGGACACTGAAGCTTTCTTT. The encoded protein is CASRAPGDTEAFF. This sequence joins TRBV12-3 or TRBV12-4 and TRBJ1-1, with D tentatively TRBD1 (6 bases). V was cut by 6 bases and J by 3 bases, with 11 bases left in between. This CDR3 is 13 amino acids long.

The chain joins TRBV3-1 (or the pseudogene TRBV3-2) to TRBJ1-1; D ambiguous. The CDR3 runs 15 residues. The germline CDR1 and CDR2 sequences are LGHDT and YNNKEL (reference sequence). The V end lost 5 bases, the J end lost 1 base, and 14 bases lay between the germline ends. CDR3 nucleotide sequence: TGTGCCAGCAGCATTCGCGCACGGGGGAACACTGAAGCTTTCTTT. Translating gives CASSIRARGNTEAFF.

The chain joins TRBV2 to TRBJ2-5, with 7 bases identical to TRBD1. V gave up 6 bases and J gave up 4 bases; unmatched junction bases: 8. The V gene's germline CDR1 is SNHLY and CDR2 FYNNEI. The CDR3 length is 14 residues. CDR3 nucleotide sequence: TGTGCCAGCAGCCCCAGGGGGAAGCGAGAGACCCAGTACTTC. Translation gives CASSPRGKRETQYF.

This rearrangement joins TRBV5-5 to TRBJ2-2; 8 bases fit TRBD2. Germline lookup yields CDR1 SGHKS and CDR2 YYEKEE (reference sequence). The CDR3 has 18 residues. With V trimmed by 4 bases and J by 0 bases, 11 bases remained unmatched. The CDR3 DNA reads as TGTGCCAGCAGCGTCCCGCCTCCGGGACTAGCGAACACCGGGGAGCTGTTTTTT. Its translation: CASSVPPPGLANTGELFF.

The chain joins TRBV18 to TRBJ1-6, with D perhaps matching TRBD1 (6 bases). The V and J ends lost 3 bases and 6 bases respectively, with 15 bases between them. CDR1 and CDR2 from the germline V gene are KGHSH and LQKENI. The CDR3 spans 16 residues. The CDR3: CASSPQAGQANSPLHF. Written as DNA, the CDR3 is TGTGCCAGCTCACCGCAAGCGGGACAAGCTAATTCACCCCTCCACTTT.

This clone was seen more than once but under ten times. The rearrangement links TRBV6-5 to TRBJ2-5, with D possibly matching TRBD2 (5 bases). This CDR3 has 15 residues. V lost 6 bases to trimming and J lost 4 bases, with 18 bases between them. Germline assignment: CDR1 MNHEY and CDR2 SVGAGI. The chain's CDR3 is CASRSGGLIIETQYF. The CDR3 nucleotides read TGTGCCAGCAGATCCGGCGGGCTTATCATAGAGACCCAGTACTTC.

Concerning this clone: Sequence at one end of the junction differs from germline and may be a read error. The chain employs TRBV19 and TRBJ2-1; the D is unclear. Germline V gene lookup returns CDR1 LNHDA and CDR2 SQIVND (reference sequence). The CDR3 covers 13 residues. The CDR3 DNA follows: TGTGCCAGTAGTTTAGACACTTCTCTTGAGCAGTTCTTC. Amino acid sequence: CASSLDTSLEQFF. The full variable domain, completed using reference TRBV19 and TRBJ2-1, is DGGITQSPKYLFRKEGQNVTLSCEQNLNHDAMYWYRQDPGQGLRLIYYSQIVNDFQKGDIAEGYSVSREKKESFPLTVTSAQKNPTAFYLCASSLDTSLEQFFGPGTRLTVL.

Note on this clone: An end of the junction differs from the germline gene, which may be a read error. This chain links TRBV14 with TRBJ1-4; D perhaps matches TRBD1 (5 bases). The germline V gene encodes CDR1 SGHDN and CDR2 FVKESK. CDR3 size: 15 residues. The CDR3 loop is CASSKEPGLREKLFF. CDR3 in DNA: TGTGCCAGCAGCAAAGAACCGGGACTTCGAGAAAAACTGTTTTTT.

This sequence joins TRBV5-1 and TRBJ2-1; TRBD2 agrees at 10 bases. Germline V gene lookup returns CDR1 SGHRS and CDR2 YFSETQ. V dropped 4 bases and J dropped 2; count of bases not matched to a gene: 6. The CDR3 is 16 residues long. The CDR3 DNA reads as TGCGCCAGCAGCCCCCATACTAGCGGGACCTACAATGAGCAGTTCTTC. Its translation is CASSPHTSGTYNEQFF.

The rearrangement joins TRBV6-2 or TRBV6-3 to TRBJ1-2; maybe TRBD1 (6 bases). The CDR3 is made up of 14 amino acids. Germline V gene sequence: CDR1 MNHEY, CDR2 SVGEGT. V lost 0 bases to trimming and J lost 11 bases, with 16 bases between them. CDR3 region: CASSYSGRQARYTF. The CDR3 DNA sequence: TGTGCCAGCAGTTACTCGGGACGACAGGCCCGGTACACCTTC.

The genes are TRBV3-1 (or the pseudogene TRBV3-2) and TRBJ1-3, with D unclear. Trimming removed 5 bases from V and 4 bases from J, with 12 bases in between. In germline, CDR1 is LGHDT, CDR2 YNNKEL (reference sequence). The CDR3 spans 14 residues. CDR3 loop: CASSLAGGGNTIYF. For the CDR3, the DNA is TGTGCCAGCAGCTTGGCGGGAGGGGGAAACACCATATATTTT.

The chain couples TRBV2 to TRBJ2-5; 7 bases are shared with TRBD2. The CDR3 runs 11 residues. Germline trimming cut 6 bases from V and 12 bases from J; bases unmatched to any gene: 7. Germline CDR1 is SNHLY and CDR2 is FYNNEI. The CDR3: CASSLQGLKYF. The CDR3 coding sequence is TGTGCCAGCAGCCTCCAGGGACTAAAGTACTTC. The full variable domain, rest sourced from reference TRBV2 and TRBJ2-5, is EPEVTQTPSHQVTQMGQEVILRCVPISNHLYFYWYRQILGQKVEFLVSFYNNEISEKSEIFDDQFSVERPDGSNFTLKIRSTKLEDSAMYFCASSLQGLKYFGPGTRLLVL.

The V call is TRBV29-1, the J call TRBJ2-7, with D possibly TRBD1 on 6 matching bases. The ends were cut back, 6 bases at V and 4 bases at J, with 16 bases in the middle. In germline, CDR1 is SQVTM, CDR2 ANQGSEA. The CDR3 consists of 13 residues. The CDR3 spells CSVDTGPGYEQYF. CDR3 DNA sequence: TGCAGCGTGGATACAGGGCCTGGGTACGAGCAGTACTTC.

This chain links TRBV29-1 with TRBJ1-4; unclear D gene. Trimming took 6 bases from V and 1 from J, leaving 9 bases between them. This CDR3 comprises 13 residues. Looked up from germline, CDR1 is SQVTM and CDR2 is ANQGSEA. The CDR3 DNA follows: TGCAGCGTATCAATTCAAACTAATGAAAAACTGTTTTTT. Residues: CSVSIQTNEKLFF.

The chain combines TRBV24-1 with TRBJ2-3, with a possible D match to TRBD1 (5 bases). This CDR3 region has 13 residues. Trimming pared 7 bases from V and 6 bases from J, leaving 13 bases between. Per the germline V gene, CDR1 is KGHDR and CDR2 is SFDVKD. The CDR3 region has the DNA TGTGCCACCAGCCGGCAGGGAATCGATACGCAGTATTTT. Residues: CATSRQGIDTQYF.